This T cell receptor (beta chain) was recorded in a study of blood T cell repertoires in COVID-19. V lost 5 bases, J lost 4 bases, and 21 bases lay in between. The CDR3 is 16 residues long. CDR1 is LNHDA and CDR2 is SQIVND in the germline V gene (reference sequence). The table came from immunoSEQ multiplex PCR; TCRdb's copy has only in-frame clones and leaves some out. The sample has hundreds of thousands of clones; 70% to 90% are singletons. The chain is built from TRBV19 and TRBJ2-7; no definite D call. This TCR came from a woman aged 50 to 60 who had recovered from COVID-19. The sequenced sample was peripheral blood. As DNA, the CDR3 is TGTGCCAGTAGTGTGACGCAGGCTCCCGGCCCTTACGAGCAGTACTTC. Translated, it gives CASSVTQAPGPYEQYF.